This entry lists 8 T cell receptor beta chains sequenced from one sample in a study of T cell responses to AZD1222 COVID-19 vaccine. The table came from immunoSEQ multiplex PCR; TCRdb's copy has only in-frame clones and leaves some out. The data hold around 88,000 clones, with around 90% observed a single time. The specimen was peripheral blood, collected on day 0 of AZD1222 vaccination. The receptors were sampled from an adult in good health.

The DNA for the CDR3 is TGTGCCAGCAGTGAAAGCGTACTCCCCTCCTACAATGAGCAGTTCTTC. This translates into CASSESVLPSYNEQFF. This chain joins TRBV6-4 and TRBJ2-1; no firm D call. Between the trimmed V and J ends, which lost 3 bases and 0 bases, there was a span of 12 bases. The CDR3 contains 16 residues. Germline CDR1 and CDR2: MRHNA and SNTAGT.

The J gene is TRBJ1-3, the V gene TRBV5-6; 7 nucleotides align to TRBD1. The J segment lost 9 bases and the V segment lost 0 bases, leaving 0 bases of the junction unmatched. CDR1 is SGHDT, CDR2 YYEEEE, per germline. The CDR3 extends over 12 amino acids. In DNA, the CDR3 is TGTGCCAGCAGCTTGGGGGACAGCACCATATATTTT. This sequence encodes CASSLGDSTIYF.

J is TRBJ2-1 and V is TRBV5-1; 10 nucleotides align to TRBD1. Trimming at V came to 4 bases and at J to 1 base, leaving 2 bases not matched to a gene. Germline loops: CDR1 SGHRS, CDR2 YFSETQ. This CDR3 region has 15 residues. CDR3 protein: CASSPGQGSYNEQFF. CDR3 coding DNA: TGCGCCAGCAGCCCGGGACAGGGGTCCTACAATGAGCAGTTCTTC.

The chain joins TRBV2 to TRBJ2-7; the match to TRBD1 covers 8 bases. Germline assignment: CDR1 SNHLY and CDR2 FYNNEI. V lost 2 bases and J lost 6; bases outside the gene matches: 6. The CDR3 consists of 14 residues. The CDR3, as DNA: TGTGCCAGCAGTGAAAGGCAGGGGGCCGGCGAGCAGTACTTC. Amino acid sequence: CASSERQGAGEQYF.

The CDR3 protein is CASSGSGTWEKLFF. CDR3 nucleotides: TGTGCCAGCAGTGGGTCCGGGACTTGGGAAAAACTGTTTTTT. This sequence joins TRBV2 and TRBJ1-4; D perhaps matches TRBD1 (5 bases). Germline CDR1 and CDR2: SNHLY and FYNNEI. CDR3 length: 14 amino acids. V shed 4 bases and J shed 8 bases, with 14 bases lying between them.

As DNA, the CDR3 is TGTGCCAGCAGCTTAGCAGATACGCAGTATTTT. As protein: CASSLADTQYF. V and J are TRBV7-2 and TRBJ2-3; D unclear. Germline values: CDR1 SGHTA, CDR2 FQGNSA. V lost 0 bases and J lost 5, with 0 bases in between. The CDR3 consists of 11 residues.

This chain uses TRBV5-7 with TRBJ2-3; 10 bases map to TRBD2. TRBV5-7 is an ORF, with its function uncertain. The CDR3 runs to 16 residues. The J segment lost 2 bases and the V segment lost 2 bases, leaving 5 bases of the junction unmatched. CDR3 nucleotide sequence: TGTGCCAGCAGCTTTAGCGGGAGGAACTACACAGATACGCAGTATTTT. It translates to CASSFSGRNYTDTQYF.

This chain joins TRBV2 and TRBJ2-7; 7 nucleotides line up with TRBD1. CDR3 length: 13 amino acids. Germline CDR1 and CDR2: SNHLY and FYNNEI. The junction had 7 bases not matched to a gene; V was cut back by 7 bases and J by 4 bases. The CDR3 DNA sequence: TGTGCCAGCACCAGGGACAGACCATACGAGCAGTACTTC. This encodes CASTRDRPYEQYF.